This entry is about one TCR beta chain. The source of the sample is a study of T cell changes during pregnancy in multiple sclerosis. Germline CDR1 reads SNHLY; CDR2 reads FYNNEI. The length of the CDR3 is 14 residues. Trimming shortened V by 4 bases and J by 2 bases, and 9 bases separated the two germline ends. Sequencing was performed with immunoSEQ multiplex PCR; in TCRdb, only in-frame clones are kept and a portion is missing. The sample carries tens of thousands of clones, 94% recorded once. The input for sequencing was peripheral blood, taken in the second trimester of pregnancy. This TCR derives from a female donor in good health, enrolled as a control in a pregnancy study. The rearrangement links TRBV2 to TRBJ1-5; D unresolved. The CDR3 nucleotides read TGTGCCAGCAGTGTCTCGCTAGGCAATCAGCCCCAGCATTTT. It specifies CASSVSLGNQPQHF.